This TCR beta chain comes out of a study of technical replicates of blood from a few donors. Using immunoSEQ multiplex PCR, the repertoire was profiled, and TCRdb retains in-frame clones only, with some absent. The sample has around 75,000 clones, 90% to 95% seen once. The V gene end was trimmed by 5 bases and the J gene end by 6 bases; junction bases not matched to a gene: 6. The CDR3 runs 15 residues. Germline CDR1 MGHRA, CDR2 YSYEKL. The J gene is TRBJ2-2, the V gene TRBV4-1, with 10 nucleotides matching TRBD2. What was sequenced was T cells isolated from PBMCs. This receptor was taken from a human donor in good health. The CDR3: CASSETSGISGELFF. CDR3 nucleotides: TGCGCCAGCAGCGAAACTAGCGGGATCTCCGGGGAGCTGTTTTTT.